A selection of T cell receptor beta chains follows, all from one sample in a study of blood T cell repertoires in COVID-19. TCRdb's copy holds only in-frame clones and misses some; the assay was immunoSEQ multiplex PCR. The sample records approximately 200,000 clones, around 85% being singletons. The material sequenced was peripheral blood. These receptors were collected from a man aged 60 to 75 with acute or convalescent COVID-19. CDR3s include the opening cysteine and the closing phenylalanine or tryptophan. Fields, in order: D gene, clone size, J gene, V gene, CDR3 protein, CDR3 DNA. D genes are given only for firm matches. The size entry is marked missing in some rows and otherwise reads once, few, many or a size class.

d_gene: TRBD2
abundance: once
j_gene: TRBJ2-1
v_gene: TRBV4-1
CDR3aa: CASSQDYGGGTYNEQFF
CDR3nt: TGCGCCAGCAGCCAAGATTATGGGGGAGGGACGTACAATGAGCAGTTCTTC

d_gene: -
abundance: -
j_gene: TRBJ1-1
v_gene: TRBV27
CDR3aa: CASSLGASGTEAFF
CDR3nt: TGTGCCAGCAGTTTGGGGGCCTCCGGGACTGAAGCTTTCTTT

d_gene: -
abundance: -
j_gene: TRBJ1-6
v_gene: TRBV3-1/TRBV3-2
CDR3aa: CASSHSPGTNNSPLHF
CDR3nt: TGTGCCAGCAGCCACAGCCCAGGGACAAATAATTCACCCCTCCACTTT

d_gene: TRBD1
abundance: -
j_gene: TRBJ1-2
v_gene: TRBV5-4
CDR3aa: CASSSPGGDSYGYTF
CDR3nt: TGTGCCAGCAGCTCACCCGGCGGGGACAGTTATGGCTACACCTTC

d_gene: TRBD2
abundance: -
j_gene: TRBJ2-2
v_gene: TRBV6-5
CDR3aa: CASRTSGNTGELFF
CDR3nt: TGTGCCAGCAGGACTAGCGGGAACACCGGGGAGCTGTTTTTT

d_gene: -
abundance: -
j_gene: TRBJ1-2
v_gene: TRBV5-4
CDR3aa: CASSLARTPYGYTF
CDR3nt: TGTGCCAGCAGCTTGGCCAGGACACCCTATGGCTACACCTTC

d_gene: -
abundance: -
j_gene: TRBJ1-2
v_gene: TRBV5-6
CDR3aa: CASSLSGVSGYTF
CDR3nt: TGTGCCAGCAGCTTGTCCGGGGTCTCTGGCTACACCTTC

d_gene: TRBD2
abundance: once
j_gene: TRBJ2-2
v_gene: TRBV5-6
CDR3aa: CASSPDFTGLAGETGELFF
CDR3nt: TGTGCCAGCAGCCCCGACTTTACCGGGCTAGCGGGAGAGACCGGGGAGCTGTTTTTT

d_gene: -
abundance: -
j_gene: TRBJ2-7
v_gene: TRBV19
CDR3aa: CASSTRDKYEQYF
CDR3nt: TGTGCCAGTAGTACCCGGGACAAGTACGAGCAGTACTTC

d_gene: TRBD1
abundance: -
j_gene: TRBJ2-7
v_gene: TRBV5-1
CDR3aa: CASSLGTGTGTEQYF
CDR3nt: TGCGCCAGCAGCTTGGGAACCGGGACAGGGACCGAGCAGTACTTC

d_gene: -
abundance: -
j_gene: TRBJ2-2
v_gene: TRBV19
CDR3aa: CASSIELRGTGELFF
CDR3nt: TGTGCCAGTAGTATAGAATTACGGGGTACCGGGGAGCTGTTTTTT

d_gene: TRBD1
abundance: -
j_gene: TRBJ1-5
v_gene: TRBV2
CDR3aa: CASKGGTSFGNQPQHF
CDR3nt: TGTGCCAGCAAAGGGGGCACCTCTTTCGGCAATCAGCCCCAGCATTTT

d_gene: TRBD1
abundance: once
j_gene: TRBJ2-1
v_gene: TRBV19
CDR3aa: CARVSGGSYNEQFF
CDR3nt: TGTGCCAGGGTATCAGGGGGCTCCTACAATGAGCAGTTCTTC

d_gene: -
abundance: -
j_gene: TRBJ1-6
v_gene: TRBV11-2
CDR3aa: CASSADYSPLHF
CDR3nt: TGTGCCAGCAGCGCAGACTATTCACCCCTCCACTTT

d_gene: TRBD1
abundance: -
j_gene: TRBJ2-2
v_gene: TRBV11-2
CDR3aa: CASSADRGRDGELFF
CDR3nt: TGTGCCAGCAGCGCCGACAGGGGGCGAGACGGGGAGCTGTTTTTT

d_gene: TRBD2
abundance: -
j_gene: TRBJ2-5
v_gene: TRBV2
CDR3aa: CASSRLAGDRETQYF
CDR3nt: TGTGCCAGCAGTCGACTAGCGGGAGATAGAGAGACCCAGTACTTC

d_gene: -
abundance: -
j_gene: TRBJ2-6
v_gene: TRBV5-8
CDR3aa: CASTGTSYSGANVLTF
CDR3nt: TGTGCCAGCACCGGGACTTCGTACTCTGGGGCCAACGTCCTGACTTTC

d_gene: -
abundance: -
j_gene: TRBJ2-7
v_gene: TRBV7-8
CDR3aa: CASSAEDRTYEQYF
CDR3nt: TGTGCCAGCTCTGCCGAGGACAGAACCTACGAGCAGTACTTC

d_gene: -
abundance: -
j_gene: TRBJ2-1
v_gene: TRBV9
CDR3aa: CASSGARNEQFF
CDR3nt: TGTGCCAGCAGCGGGGCCCGCAATGAGCAGTTCTTC

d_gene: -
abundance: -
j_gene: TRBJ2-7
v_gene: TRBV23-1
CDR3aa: CASSQLLRIQGHYEQYF
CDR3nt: TGCGCCAGCAGTCAACTATTAAGGATTCAGGGACATTACGAGCAGTACTTC

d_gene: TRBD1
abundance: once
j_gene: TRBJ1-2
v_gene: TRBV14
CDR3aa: CASSRIQGDGYTF
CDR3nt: TGTGCCAGCAGCCGAATACAGGGGGATGGCTACACCTTC

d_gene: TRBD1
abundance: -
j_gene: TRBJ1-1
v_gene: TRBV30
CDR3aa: CAWIATGRGVNTEAFF
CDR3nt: TGTGCCTGGATTGCGACAGGGCGGGGGGTGAACACTGAAGCTTTCTTT

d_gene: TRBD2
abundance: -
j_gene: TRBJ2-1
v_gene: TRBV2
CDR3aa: CASSGGGGRGRARDEQFF
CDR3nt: TGTGCCAGCAGTGGGGGAGGGGGCCGCGGGAGGGCCAGAGATGAGCAGTTCTTC

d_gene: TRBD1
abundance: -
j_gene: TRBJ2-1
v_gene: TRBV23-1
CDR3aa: CASSQHPGTGPYNEQFF
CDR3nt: TGCGCCAGCAGTCAACATCCCGGGACAGGGCCCTACAATGAGCAGTTCTTC

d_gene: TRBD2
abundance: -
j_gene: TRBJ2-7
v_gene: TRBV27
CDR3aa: CASSISGLAGLPPYEQYF
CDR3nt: TGTGCCAGCAGTATATCGGGACTAGCGGGCCTTCCTCCCTACGAGCAGTACTTC

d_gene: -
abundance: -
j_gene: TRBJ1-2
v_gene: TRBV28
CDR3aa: CASRRGDRGGYGYTF
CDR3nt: TGTGCCAGCAGGCGAGGCGACAGAGGCGGCTATGGCTACACCTTC

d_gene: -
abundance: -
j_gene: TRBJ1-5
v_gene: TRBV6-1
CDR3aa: CASSEAGRWNQPQHF
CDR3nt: TGTGCCAGCAGTGAAGCCGGCAGGTGGAATCAGCCCCAGCATTTT

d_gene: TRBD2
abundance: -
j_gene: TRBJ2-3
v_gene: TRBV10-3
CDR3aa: CAISVVSGSVSDTQYF
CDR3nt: TGTGCCATCTCGGTGGTTAGCGGGAGTGTGTCAGATACGCAGTATTTT

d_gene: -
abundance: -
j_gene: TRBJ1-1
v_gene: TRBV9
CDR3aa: CASSVLSDTEAFF
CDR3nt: TGTGCCAGCAGCGTACTATCTGACACTGAAGCTTTCTTT

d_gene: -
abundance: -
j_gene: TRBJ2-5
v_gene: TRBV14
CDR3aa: CASSQDKETQYF
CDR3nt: TGTGCCAGCAGCCAAGATAAAGAGACCCAGTACTTC

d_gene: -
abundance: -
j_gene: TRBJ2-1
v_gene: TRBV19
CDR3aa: CASSPTWGRSYNEQFF
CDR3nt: TGTGCCAGTAGCCCTACTTGGGGCCGCTCCTACAATGAGCAGTTCTTC

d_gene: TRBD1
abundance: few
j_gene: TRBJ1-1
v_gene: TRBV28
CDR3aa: CASSLFLSQGAGAFF
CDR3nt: TGTGCCAGCAGTTTATTTCTAAGTCAGGGGGCGGGAGCTTTCTTT

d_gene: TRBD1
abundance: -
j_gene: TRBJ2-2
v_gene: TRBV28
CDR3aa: CASSLPDRGRTGELFF
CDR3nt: TGTGCCAGCAGTTTACCCGACAGGGGGCGGACCGGGGAGCTGTTTTTT

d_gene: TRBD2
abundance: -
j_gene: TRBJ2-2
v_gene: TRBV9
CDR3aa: CASSVDWGTSEPNTGELFF
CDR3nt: TGTGCCAGCAGCGTAGATTGGGGGACTAGCGAGCCAAACACCGGGGAGCTGTTTTTT

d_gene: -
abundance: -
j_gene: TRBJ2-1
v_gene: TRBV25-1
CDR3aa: CASSEAGVDEQFF
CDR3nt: TGTGCCAGCAGTGAAGCAGGGGTCGATGAGCAGTTCTTC

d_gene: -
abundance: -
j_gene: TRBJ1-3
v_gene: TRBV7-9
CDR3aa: CASSLAGASGNTIYF
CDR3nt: TGTGCCAGCAGCTTAGCGGGGGCCTCTGGAAACACCATATATTTT

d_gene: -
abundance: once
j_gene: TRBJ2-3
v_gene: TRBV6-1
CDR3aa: CASSEDRATDTQYF
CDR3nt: TGTGCCAGCAGTGAAGACAGGGCCACAGATACGCAGTATTTT

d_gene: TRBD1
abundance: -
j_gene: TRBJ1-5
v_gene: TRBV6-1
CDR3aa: CASSETSGQLSNQPQHF
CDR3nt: TGTGCCAGCAGTGAAACTTCGGGACAGCTTAGCAATCAGCCCCAGCATTTT

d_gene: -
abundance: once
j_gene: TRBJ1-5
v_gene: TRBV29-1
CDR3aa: CSVRADRPRGSDQPQHF
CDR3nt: TGCAGCGTCCGAGCGGATCGGCCCCGGGGGTCGGATCAGCCCCAGCATTTT

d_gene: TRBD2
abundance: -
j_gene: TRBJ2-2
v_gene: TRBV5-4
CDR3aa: CASSSGLASTGELFF
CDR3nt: TGTGCCAGCAGCTCTGGACTAGCAAGCACCGGGGAGCTGTTTTTT

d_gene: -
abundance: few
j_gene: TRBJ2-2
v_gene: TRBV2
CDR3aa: CASSGTGRNTGELFF
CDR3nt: TGTGCCAGCAGTGGTACCGGTCGAAACACCGGGGAGCTGTTTTTT

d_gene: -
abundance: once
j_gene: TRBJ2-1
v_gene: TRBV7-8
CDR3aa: CASSLVQGSGTNNEQFF
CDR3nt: TGTGCCAGCAGCTTAGTCCAAGGTAGCGGAACTAACAATGAGCAGTTCTTC

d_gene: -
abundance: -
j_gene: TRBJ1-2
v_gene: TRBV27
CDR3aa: CASSMDSSYGYTF
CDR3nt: TGTGCCAGCAGTATGGACAGTTCCTATGGCTACACCTTC

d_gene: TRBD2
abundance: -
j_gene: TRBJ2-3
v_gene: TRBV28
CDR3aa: CASSRAGGADTQYF
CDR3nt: TGTGCCAGCTCGCGAGCGGGAGGCGCAGATACGCAGTATTTT

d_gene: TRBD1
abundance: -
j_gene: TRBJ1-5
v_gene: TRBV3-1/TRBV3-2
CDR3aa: CASSRDRDQPQHF
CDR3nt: TGTGCCAGCAGCCGGGACAGGGATCAGCCCCAGCATTTT

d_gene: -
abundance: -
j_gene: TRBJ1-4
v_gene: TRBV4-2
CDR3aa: CASSLGGTTNEKLFF
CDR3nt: TGTGCCAGCAGCCTCGGGGGGACAACTAATGAAAAACTGTTTTTT

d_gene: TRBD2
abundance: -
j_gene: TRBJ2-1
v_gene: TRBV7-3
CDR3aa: CASSLRASGSLDEQFF
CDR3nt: TGTGCCAGCAGCTTAAGGGCTAGCGGGAGTCTGGATGAGCAGTTCTTC

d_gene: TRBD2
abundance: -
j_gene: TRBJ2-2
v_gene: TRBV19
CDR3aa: CASSPRGLVTGELFF
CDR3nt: TGTGCCAGTAGTCCCCGTGGACTAGTTACCGGGGAGCTGTTTTTT

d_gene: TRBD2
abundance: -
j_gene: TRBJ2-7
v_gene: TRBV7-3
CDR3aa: CASSITSGAYEQYF
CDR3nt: TGTGCCAGCAGCATAACTAGCGGAGCCTACGAGCAGTACTTC

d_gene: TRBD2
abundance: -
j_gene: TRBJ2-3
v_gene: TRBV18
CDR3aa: CASSLTSGRADTQYF
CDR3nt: TGTGCCAGCTCACTGACCTCCGGGAGGGCAGATACGCAGTATTTT

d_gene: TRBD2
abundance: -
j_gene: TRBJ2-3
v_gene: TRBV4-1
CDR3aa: CASSQSEAGGTDTQYF
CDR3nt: TGCGCCAGCAGCCAATCTGAGGCGGGAGGCACAGATACGCAGTATTTT

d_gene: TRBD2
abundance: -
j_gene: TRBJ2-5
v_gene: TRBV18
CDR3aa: CASSASSGQETQYF
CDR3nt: TGTGCCAGCTCGGCTTCTAGCGGCCAAGAGACCCAGTACTTC

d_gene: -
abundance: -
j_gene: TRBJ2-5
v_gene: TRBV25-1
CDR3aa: CASSETGLEETQYF
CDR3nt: TGTGCCAGCAGTGAAACAGGGCTGGAAGAGACCCAGTACTTC

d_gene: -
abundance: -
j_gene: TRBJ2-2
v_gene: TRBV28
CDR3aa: CASTKGAFGVGELFF
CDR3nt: TGTGCCAGCACCAAAGGGGCCTTTGGAGTCGGGGAGCTGTTTTTT

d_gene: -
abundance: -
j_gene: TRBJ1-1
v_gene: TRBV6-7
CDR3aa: CASSRGKKAEAFF
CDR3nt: TGTGCCAGCAGTCGGGGAAAAAAGGCTGAAGCTTTCTTT

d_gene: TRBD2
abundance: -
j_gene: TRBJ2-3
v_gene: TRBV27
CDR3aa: CASSFLAGGSQYF
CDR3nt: TGTGCCAGCAGTTTTCTAGCGGGGGGGTCTCAGTATTTT

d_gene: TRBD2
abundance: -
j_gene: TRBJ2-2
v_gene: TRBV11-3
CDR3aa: CASSSGLAGGRTGELFF
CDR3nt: TGTGCCAGCAGCTCCGGACTAGCGGGAGGTCGCACCGGGGAGCTGTTTTTT